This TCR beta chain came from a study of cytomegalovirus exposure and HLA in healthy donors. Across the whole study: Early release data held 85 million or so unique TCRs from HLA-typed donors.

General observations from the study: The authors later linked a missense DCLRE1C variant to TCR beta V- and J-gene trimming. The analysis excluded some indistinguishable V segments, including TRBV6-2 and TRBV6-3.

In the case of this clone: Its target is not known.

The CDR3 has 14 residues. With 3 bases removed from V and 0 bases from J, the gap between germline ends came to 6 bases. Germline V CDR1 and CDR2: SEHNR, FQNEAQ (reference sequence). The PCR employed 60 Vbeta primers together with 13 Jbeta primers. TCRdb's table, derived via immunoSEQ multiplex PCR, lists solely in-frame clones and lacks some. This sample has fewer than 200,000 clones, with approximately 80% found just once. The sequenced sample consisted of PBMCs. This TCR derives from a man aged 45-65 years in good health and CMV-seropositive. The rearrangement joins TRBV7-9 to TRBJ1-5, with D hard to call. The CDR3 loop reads CASSFGSSNQPQHF. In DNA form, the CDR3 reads TGTGCCAGCAGCTTTGGCAGTAGCAATCAGCCCCAGCATTTT.